The text below deals with one T cell receptor (beta chain). What it binds is unknown. TCRdb's copy holds only in-frame clones and misses some; the assay was immunoSEQ multiplex PCR. The table lists approximately 9,000 clones, more than 80% of them singletons. This specimen comes from a study of T cell clonotyping in hematopoietic cell transplantation. The study's findings and limits: No sorting was done, leaving CD4 and CD8 contributions mixed.

With V trimmed by 8 bases and J by 5 bases, 5 bases remained unmatched. The germline CDR1 and CDR2 sequences are DFQATT and SNEGSKA (reference sequence). The CDR3 consists of 11 residues. The rearrangement uses TRBV20-1 and TRBJ2-7; 8 bases match TRBD1. The receptor was derived from a male patient aged 55 to 70 who had an allogeneic stem cell transplant from an unrelated donor, so the T cells may come from the graft donor. Some clones in this sample may be carry-over from other donors' samples. This specimen consisted of PBMCs, obtained at the time of graft-versus-host disease after allogeneic stem cell transplant. In nucleotides, the CDR3 is TGCAGTAGCGGACAGGGCCACGAGCAGTACTTC. Its protein is CSSGQGHEQYF.